The T cell receptor (beta chain) under discussion was sequenced for a study of neurological immune-mediated disorders. Study-level findings and limits: The expanded clones of different subjects shared no CDR3 amino acid sequences (suggesting private repertoires in all groups). Multiple sclerosis patients had less TCR clonal expansion than even healthy controls, unlike HTLV-1-associated myelopathy.

This clonotype was detected many times. Its antigen remains unidentified. One entry per CDR3 protein results from TCRdb running MiXCR on the 5' RACE reads. The sample records approximately 50,000 distinct CDR3 sequences, 10% being singletons. Germline values: CDR1 KGHDR, CDR2 SFDVKD. The V end lost 4 bases, the J end lost 6 bases, and 12 bases lay between the germline ends. The CDR3 extends over 14 amino acids. PBMCs stored at -80 C, numbering 2 million, were the origin of the unsorted libraries. The J gene is TRBJ2-1, the V gene TRBV24-1; D possibly uses TRBD1 or TRBD2 (6 bases each). The clonotype originates from an older man with HTLV-1-associated myelopathy (HAM/TSP). The sequencing input was PBMCs. CDR3 sequence (DNA): TGTGCCACCAGTGACCCGGGGGCTTCCAATGAGCAGTTCTTC. It translates to CATSDPGASNEQFF.